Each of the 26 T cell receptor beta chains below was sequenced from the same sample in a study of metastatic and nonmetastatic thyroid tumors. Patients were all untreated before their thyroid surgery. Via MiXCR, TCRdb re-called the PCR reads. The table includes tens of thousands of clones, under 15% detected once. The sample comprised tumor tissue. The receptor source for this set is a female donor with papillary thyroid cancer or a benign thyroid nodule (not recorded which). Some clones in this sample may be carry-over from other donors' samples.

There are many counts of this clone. The CDR3 loop reads CASSLVGLAGADTQYF. The CDR3 DNA follows: TGTGCCAGCAGCTTAGTAGGACTAGCGGGAGCAGATACGCAGTATTTT. The rearrangement joins TRBV11-2 to TRBJ2-3; 13 nucleotides match TRBD2. Germline V gene sequence: CDR1 SGHAT, CDR2 FQNNGV. V lost 1 base, J lost 4 bases, and 2 bases stayed unmatched. The CDR3 contains 16 residues.

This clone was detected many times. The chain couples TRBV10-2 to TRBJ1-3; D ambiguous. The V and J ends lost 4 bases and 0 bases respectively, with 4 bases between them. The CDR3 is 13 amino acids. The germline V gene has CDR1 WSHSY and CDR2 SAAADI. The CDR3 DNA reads TGCGCCAGCAGTGCAGGCTCTGGAAACACCATATATTTT. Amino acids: CASSAGSGNTIYF.

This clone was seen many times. CDR3 loop: CASSIIWVASGHSYNEQFF. CDR3 sequence (DNA): TGTGCCAGTAGTATAATCTGGGTGGCTAGCGGGCACTCCTACAATGAGCAGTTCTTC. This chain connects TRBV19 to TRBJ2-1, with 8 bases aligning to TRBD2. Germline V gives CDR1 LNHDA, CDR2 SQIVND (reference sequence). Trimming removed 2 bases from V and 0 bases from J; junction bases left unmatched: 12. CDR3 length: 19 amino acids.

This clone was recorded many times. The CDR3 loop is CASRLGTALSEAFF. The DNA for the CDR3 is TGTGCCAGCAGACTCGGGACCGCTCTCTCTGAAGCTTTCTTT. The V gene is TRBV27, the J gene TRBJ1-1; possibly TRBD1 for D (5 bases). This CDR3 has 14 residues. Per germline, CDR1 MNHEY and CDR2 SMNVEV (reference sequence). Trimming stripped 6 bases from V and 6 bases from J, with 17 bases between.

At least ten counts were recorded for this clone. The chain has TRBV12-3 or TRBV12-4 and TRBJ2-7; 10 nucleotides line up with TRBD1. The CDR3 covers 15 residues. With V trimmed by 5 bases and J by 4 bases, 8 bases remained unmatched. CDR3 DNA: TGTGCCAGCAGTCCTCCGGGACAGGGGCGGTACGAGCAGTACTTC. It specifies CASSPPGQGRYEQYF.

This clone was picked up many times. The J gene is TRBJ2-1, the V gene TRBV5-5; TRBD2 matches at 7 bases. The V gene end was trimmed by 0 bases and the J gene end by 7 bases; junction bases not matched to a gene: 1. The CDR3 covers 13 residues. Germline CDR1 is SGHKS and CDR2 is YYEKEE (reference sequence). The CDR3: CASSLAGGNEQFF. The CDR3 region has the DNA TGTGCCAGCAGCTTGGCCGGGGGGAATGAGCAGTTCTTC. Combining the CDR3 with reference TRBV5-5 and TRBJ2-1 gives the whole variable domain DAGVTQSPTHLIKTRGQQVTLRCSPISGHKSVSWYQQVLGQGPQFIFQYYEKEERGRGNFPDRFSARQFPNYSSELNVNALLLGDSALYLCASSLAGGNEQFFGPGTRLTVL.

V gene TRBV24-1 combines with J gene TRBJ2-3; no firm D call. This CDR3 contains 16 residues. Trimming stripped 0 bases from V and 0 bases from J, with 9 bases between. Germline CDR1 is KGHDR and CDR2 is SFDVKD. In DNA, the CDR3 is TGTGCCACCAGTGATTTGTCGGTGGTTAGCACAGATACGCAGTATTTT. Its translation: CATSDLSVVSTDTQYF.

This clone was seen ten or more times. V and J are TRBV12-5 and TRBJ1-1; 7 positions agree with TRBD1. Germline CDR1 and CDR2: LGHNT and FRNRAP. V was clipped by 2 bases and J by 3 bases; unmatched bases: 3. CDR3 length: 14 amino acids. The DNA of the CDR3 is TGTGCTAGTGGTTTGCCCGGGACAGACACTGAAGCTTTCTTT. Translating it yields CASGLPGTDTEAFF.

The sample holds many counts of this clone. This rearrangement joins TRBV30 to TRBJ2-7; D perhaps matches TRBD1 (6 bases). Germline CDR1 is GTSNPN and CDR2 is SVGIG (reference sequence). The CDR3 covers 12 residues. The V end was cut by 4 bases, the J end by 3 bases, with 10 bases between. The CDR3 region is CAWKGVSYEQYF. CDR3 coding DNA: TGTGCCTGGAAGGGGGTTAGCTACGAGCAGTACTTC.

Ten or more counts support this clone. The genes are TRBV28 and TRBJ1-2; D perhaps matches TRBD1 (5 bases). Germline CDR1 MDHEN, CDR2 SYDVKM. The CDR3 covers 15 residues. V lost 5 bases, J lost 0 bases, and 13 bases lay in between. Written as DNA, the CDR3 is TGTGCCAGCAGTCCCTCAGGCAGGGCTAACTATGGCTACACCTTC. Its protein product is CASSPSGRANYGYTF.

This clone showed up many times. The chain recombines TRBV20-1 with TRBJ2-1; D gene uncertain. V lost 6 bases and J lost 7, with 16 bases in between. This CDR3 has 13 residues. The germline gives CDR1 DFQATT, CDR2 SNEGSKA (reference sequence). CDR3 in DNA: TGCAGTGCATCCCTGGCGCGCTGGAATGAGCAGTTCTTC. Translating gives CSASLARWNEQFF.

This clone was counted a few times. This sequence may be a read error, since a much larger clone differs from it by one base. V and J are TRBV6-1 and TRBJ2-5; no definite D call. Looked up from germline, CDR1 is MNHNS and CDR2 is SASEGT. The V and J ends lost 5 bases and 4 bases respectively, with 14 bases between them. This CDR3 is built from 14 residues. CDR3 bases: TGTGCCAGCAGTCCTCGCCCTGGCGGAGAGACCCAGTACTTC. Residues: CASSPRPGGETQYF.

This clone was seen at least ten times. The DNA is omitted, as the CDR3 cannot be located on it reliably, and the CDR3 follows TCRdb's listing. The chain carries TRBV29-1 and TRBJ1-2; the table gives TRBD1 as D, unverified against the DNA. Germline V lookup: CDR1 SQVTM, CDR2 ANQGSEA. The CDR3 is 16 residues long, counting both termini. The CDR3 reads CSVWTRVGPGGGGYTF.

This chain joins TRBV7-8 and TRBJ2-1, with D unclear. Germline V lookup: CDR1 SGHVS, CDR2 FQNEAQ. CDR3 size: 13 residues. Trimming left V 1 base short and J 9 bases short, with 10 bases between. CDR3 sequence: CASSLDRAGEQFF. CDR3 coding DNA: TGTGCCAGCAGCTTAGATCGAGCAGGTGAGCAGTTCTTC.

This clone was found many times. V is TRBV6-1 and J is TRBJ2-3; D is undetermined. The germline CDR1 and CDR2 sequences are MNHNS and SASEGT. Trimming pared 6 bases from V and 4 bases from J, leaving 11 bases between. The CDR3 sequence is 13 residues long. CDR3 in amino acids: CASRAGPPDTQYF. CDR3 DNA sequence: TGTGCCAGCAGGGCAGGACCCCCAGATACGCAGTATTTT.

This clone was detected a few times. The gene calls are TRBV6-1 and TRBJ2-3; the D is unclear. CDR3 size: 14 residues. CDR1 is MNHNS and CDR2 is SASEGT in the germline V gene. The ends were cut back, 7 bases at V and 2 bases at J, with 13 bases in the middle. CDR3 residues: CASIVGNPTDTQYF. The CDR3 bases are TGTGCCAGCATTGTGGGAAACCCCACAGATACGCAGTATTTT.

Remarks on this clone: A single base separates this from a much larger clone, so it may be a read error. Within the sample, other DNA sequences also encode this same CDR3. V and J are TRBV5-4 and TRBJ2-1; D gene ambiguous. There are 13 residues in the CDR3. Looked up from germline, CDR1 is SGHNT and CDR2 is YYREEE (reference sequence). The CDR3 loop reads CASRLDSYNEQFF. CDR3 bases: TGTGCCAGCAGGTTAGACTCCTACAATGAACAGTTCTTC.

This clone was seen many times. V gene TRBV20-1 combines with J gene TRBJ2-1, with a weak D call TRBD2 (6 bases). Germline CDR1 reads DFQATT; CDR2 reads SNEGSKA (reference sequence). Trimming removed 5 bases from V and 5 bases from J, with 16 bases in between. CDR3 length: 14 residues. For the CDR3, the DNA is TGCAGTGCTCGACCCCCCGGGACTCACAATGAGCAGTTCTTC. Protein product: CSARPPGTHNEQFF.

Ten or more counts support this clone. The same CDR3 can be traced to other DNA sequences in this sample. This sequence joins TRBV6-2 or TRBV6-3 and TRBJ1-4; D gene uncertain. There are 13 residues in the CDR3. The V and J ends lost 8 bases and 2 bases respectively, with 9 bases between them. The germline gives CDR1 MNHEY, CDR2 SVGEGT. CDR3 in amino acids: CASGAYTNEKLFF. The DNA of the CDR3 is TGTGCCAGCGGAGCGTATACTAATGAAAAACTGTTTTTT.

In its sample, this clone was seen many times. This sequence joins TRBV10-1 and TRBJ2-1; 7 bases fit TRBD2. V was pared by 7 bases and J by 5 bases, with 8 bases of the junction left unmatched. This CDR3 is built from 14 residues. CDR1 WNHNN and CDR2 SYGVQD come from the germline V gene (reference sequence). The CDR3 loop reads CASKRLAEDNEQFF. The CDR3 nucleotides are TGCGCCAGCAAAAGGCTAGCGGAGGACAATGAGCAGTTCTTC.

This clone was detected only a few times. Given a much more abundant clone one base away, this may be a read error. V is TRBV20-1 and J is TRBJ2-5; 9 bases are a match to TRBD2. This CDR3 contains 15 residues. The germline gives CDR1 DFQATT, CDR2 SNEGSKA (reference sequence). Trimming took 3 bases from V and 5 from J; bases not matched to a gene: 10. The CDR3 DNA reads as TGCAGTGCTAGGGGGAGCGGGAGGACCTCGGAGACCCAGTACTTC. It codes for CSARGSGRTSETQYF.

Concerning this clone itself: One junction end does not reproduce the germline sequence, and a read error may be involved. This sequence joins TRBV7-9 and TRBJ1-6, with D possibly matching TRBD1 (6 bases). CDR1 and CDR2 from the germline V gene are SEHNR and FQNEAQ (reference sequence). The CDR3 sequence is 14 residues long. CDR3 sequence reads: CASSLPGDNSPIHF. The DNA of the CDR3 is TGTGCCAGCAGTTTGCCAGGGGATAACTCACCCATCCACTTT.

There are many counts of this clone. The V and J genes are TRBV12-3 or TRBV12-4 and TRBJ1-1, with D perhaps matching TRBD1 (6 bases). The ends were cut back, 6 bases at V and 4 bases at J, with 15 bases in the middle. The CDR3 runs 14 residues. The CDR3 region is CASRHTGRVTEAFF. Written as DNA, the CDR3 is TGTGCCAGCAGACATACAGGGAGGGTCACTGAAGCTTTCTTT.

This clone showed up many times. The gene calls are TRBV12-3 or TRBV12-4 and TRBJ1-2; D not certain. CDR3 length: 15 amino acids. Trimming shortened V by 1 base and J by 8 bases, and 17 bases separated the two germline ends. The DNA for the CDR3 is TGTGCCAGCAGTTTAGGGGGAGGGATCATGCAGGGCTACACCTTC. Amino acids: CASSLGGGIMQGYTF.

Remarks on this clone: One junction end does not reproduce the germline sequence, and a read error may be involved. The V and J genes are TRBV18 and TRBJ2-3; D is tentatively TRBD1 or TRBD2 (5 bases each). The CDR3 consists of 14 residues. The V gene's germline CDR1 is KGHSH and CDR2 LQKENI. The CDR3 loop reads CASSRGTTTGTQYF. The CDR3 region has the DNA TGTGCCAGCTCACGAGGGACCACTACAGGTACGCAGTATTTT.

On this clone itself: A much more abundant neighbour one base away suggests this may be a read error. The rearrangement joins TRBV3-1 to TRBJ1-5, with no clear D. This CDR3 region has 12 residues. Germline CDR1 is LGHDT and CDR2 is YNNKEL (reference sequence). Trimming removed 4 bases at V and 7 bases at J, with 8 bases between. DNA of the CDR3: TGTGCCAGCAGCCGGGCGGGCCAGCCCCAGCATTTT. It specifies CASSRAGQPQHF.